The next 14 T cell receptor beta chains were all read from a single sample in a study of shared clonotypes between healthy human individuals. Here immunoSEQ multiplex PCR was the method, and the copy in TCRdb shows in-frame clones only, minus some. Of about 1.1 million clones listed, 60% to 85% were seen once; the top ten hold roughly 0.82%. Sequencing was done on a sample of memory CD4+ T cells from PBMCs. The subset here: CD45RA-negative fraction. Receptor source: a man between 18 and 35 years old in good health. Some clones in this sample may be carry-over from other donors' samples.

This chain joins TRBV4-2 and TRBJ2-7; D is ambiguous. The CDR3 spans 14 residues. Trimming pared 3 bases from V and 2 bases from J, leaving 11 bases between. Germline loops: CDR1 LGHNA, CDR2 YNFKEQ. CDR3 coding DNA: TGTGCCAGCAGCCAGCCCAATTTCCCCTACGAGCAGTACTTC. Encoded protein: CASSQPNFPYEQYF.

The rearrangement uses TRBV6-5 and TRBJ2-1, with D possibly being TRBD1 (6 bases). Germline loops: CDR1 MNHEY, CDR2 SVGAGI. Trimming cost V 6 bases and J 4 bases, with 16 bases left between them. CDR3 size: 15 residues. CDR3 region: CASSPRTAIYNEQFF. CDR3 in DNA: TGTGCCAGCAGCCCTAGGACAGCCATTTACAATGAGCAGTTCTTC.

The chain couples TRBV9 to TRBJ2-7; D ambiguous. The CDR3 is 14 residues long. The V gene's germline CDR1 is SGDLS and CDR2 YYNGEE. V lost 3 bases to trimming and J lost 7 bases, with 17 bases between them. The CDR3 nucleotides read TGTGCCAGCAGCGCCCAACTTGATAGCCTAGAGCAGTACTTC. This sequence encodes CASSAQLDSLEQYF.

The chain combines TRBV12-5 with TRBJ2-7; 7 bases fit TRBD2. There are 15 residues in the CDR3. Germline V lookup: CDR1 LGHNT, CDR2 FRNRAP. CDR3 DNA: TGTGCGATTCAGACCCCGGGACTACTACCTTACGAGCAGTACTTC. This encodes CAIQTPGLLPYEQYF.

The chain carries TRBV7-9 and TRBJ2-7; D gene unclear. Deletions cut 5 bases from V and 4 bases from J, with 3 bases between. This CDR3 has 10 residues. Germline CDR1 SEHNR, CDR2 FQNEAQ (reference sequence). CDR3 amino acids: CASSNYEQYF. In DNA form, the CDR3 reads TGTGCCAGCAGCAATTACGAGCAGTACTTC.

This clone was seen ten or more times. The chain couples TRBV20-1 to TRBJ1-1; tentatively, D is TRBD1 (5 bases). The V gene's germline CDR1 is DFQATT and CDR2 SNEGSKA (reference sequence). CDR3 length: 10 amino acids. With 2 bases removed from V and 7 bases from J, the gap between germline ends came to 5 bases. CDR3 sequence: CSARRGEAFF. In nucleotides, the CDR3 is TGCAGTGCTAGAAGGGGTGAAGCTTTCTTT.

The J gene is TRBJ1-2, the V gene TRBV15; D not resolved. The V gene lost 4 bases and the J gene lost 6 bases, with 12 bases spanning the gap. The CDR3 loop spans 13 amino acids. Per germline, CDR1 LNHNV and CDR2 YYDKDF (reference sequence). This CDR3 is CATSKQRADGYTF. CDR3 in DNA: TGTGCCACCAGCAAGCAGAGGGCCGATGGCTACACCTTC.

A few counts support this clone. The chain combines TRBV18 with TRBJ2-2; the match to TRBD1 covers 8 bases. The CDR3 loop spans 16 amino acids. The trim removed 3 bases at V and 8 bases at J, leaving 11 bases unmatched. Germline V gene sequence: CDR1 KGHSH, CDR2 LQKENI. CDR3 region: CASSPQAPTGAGELFF. As DNA, the CDR3 is TGTGCCAGCTCACCGCAGGCTCCGACAGGGGCTGGGGAGCTGTTTTTT.

This clone was recorded at least ten times. The rearrangement joins TRBV5-1 to TRBJ1-1, with 8 bases identical to TRBD1. V lost 5 bases and J lost 4; bases outside the gene matches: 13. The length of the CDR3 is 16 residues. Germline lookup yields CDR1 SGHRS and CDR2 YFSETQ. In nucleotides, the CDR3 is TGCGCCAGCAGGGGGACTGCGACAGGGGATCCCACTGAAGCTTTCTTT. This encodes CASRGTATGDPTEAFF.

This clone was seen more than once but under ten times. The chain carries TRBV10-3 and TRBJ2-4, with D perhaps matching TRBD1 or TRBD2 (6 bases each). Trimming removed 3 bases from V and 1 base from J, with 16 bases in between. The CDR3 sequence is 17 residues long. Looked up from germline, CDR1 is ENHRY and CDR2 is SYGVKD. The DNA for the CDR3 is TGTGCCATCAGTGATTGGGGGGCCCGAACGGCCAAAAACATTCAGTACTTC. This encodes CAISDWGARTAKNIQYF.

The V call is TRBV5-1, the J call TRBJ2-1; 12 bases align to TRBD2. Germline CDR1 and CDR2: SGHRS and YFSETQ. Germline trimming cut 4 bases from V and 8 bases from J; bases unmatched to any gene: 13. This CDR3 spans 17 amino acids. CDR3 in DNA: TGCGCCAGCAGCATATCCCCGGGACTAGCGGGTCCCGATGAGCAGTTCTTC. Its translation is CASSISPGLAGPDEQFF.

The V gene is TRBV28, the J gene TRBJ2-3; TRBD1 matches at 7 bases. From germline, CDR1 is MDHEN and CDR2 SYDVKM. The CDR3 totals 15 residues. V gave up 2 bases and J gave up 0 bases; unmatched junction bases: 2. The CDR3 DNA sequence: TGTGCCAGCAGTTTAACAGGGGCAAGCACAGATACGCAGTATTTT. As protein: CASSLTGASTDTQYF.

This clone was seen only once. DNA for the CDR3: TGCAGCGTTGAAGAAGTCGCCAGGGGCACCACTGAGCAGTTCTTC. Its protein product is CSVEEVARGTTEQFF. The chain joins TRBV29-1 to TRBJ2-1; possible D gene TRBD1, 6 bases. There are 15 residues in the CDR3. Per germline, CDR1 SQVTM and CDR2 ANQGSEA. V was pared by 0 bases and J by 9 bases, with 18 bases between.

The V call is TRBV30, the J call TRBJ1-2; D might be TRBD1 (5 bases). Germline-derived CDR1 and CDR2 are GTSNPN and SVGIG (reference sequence). The V end lost 1 base, the J end lost 8 bases, and 11 bases lay between the germline ends. The CDR3 runs to 12 residues. The CDR3 loop is CAWSARGDGYTF. Written as DNA, the CDR3 is TGTGCCTGGAGTGCGAGGGGTGACGGCTACACCTTC.